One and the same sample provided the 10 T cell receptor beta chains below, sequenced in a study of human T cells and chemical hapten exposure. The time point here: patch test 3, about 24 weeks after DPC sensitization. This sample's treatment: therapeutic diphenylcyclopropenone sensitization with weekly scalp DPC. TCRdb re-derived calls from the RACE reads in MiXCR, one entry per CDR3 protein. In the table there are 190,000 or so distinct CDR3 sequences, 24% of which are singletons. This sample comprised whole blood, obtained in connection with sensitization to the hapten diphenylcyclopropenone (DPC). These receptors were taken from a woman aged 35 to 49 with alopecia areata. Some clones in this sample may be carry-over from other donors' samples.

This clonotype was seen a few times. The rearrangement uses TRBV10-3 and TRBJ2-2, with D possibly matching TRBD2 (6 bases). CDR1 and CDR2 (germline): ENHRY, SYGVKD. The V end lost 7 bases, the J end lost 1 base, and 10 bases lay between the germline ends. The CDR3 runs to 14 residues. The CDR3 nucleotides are TGTGCCATCAAGACGGGGGAGAACACCGGGGAGCTGTTTTTT. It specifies CAIKTGENTGELFF.

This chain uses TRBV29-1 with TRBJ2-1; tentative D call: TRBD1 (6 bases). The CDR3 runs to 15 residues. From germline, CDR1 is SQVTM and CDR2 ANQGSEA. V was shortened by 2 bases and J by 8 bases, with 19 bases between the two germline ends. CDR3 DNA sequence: TGCAGCGTTGAATGGTTAGCGAACAGGGTCGATGAGCAGTTCTTC. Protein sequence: CSVEWLANRVDEQFF.

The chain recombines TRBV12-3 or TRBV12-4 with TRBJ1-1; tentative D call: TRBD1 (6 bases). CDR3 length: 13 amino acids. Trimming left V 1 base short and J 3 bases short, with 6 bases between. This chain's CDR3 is CASSLDRDTEAFF. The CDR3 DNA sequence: TGTGCCAGCAGTTTAGACAGGGACACTGAAGCTTTCTTT.

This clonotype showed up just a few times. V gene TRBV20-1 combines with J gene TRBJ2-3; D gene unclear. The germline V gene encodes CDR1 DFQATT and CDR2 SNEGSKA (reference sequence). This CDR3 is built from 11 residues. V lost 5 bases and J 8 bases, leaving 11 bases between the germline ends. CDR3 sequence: CSAPDPFTQYF. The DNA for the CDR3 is TGCAGTGCTCCCGACCCCTTTACGCAGTATTTT.

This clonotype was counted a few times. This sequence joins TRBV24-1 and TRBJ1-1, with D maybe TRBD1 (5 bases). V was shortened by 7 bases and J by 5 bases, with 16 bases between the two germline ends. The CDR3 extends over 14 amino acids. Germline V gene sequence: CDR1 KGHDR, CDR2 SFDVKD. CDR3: CATRSAGGLTEAFF. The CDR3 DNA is TGTGCCACCAGGAGCGCCGGGGGGTTAACTGAAGCTTTCTTT.

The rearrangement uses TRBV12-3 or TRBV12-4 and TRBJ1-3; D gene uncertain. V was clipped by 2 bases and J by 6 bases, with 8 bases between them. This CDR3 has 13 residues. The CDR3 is CASSLSSENTIYF. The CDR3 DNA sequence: TGTGCCAGCAGTTTAAGTAGTGAAAACACCATATATTTT.

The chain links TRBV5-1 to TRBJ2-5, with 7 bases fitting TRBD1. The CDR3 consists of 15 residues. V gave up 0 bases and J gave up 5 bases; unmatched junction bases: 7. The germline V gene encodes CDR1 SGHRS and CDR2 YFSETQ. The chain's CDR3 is CASSLGGGARETQYF. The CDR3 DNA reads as TGCGCCAGCAGCTTGGGAGGGGGCGCGAGGGAGACCCAGTACTTC. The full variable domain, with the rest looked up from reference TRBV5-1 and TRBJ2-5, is KAGVTQTPRYLIKTRGQQVTLSCSPISGHRSVSWYQQTPGQGLQFLFEYFSETQRNKGNFPGRFSGRQFSNSRSEMNVSTLELGDSALYLCASSLGGGARETQYFGPGTRLLVL.

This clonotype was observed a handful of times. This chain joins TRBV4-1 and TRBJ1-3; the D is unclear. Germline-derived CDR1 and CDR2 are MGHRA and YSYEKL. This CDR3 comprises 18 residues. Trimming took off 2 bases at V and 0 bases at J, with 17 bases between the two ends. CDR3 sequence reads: CASSQRGFNRLSGNTIYF. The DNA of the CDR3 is TGCGCCAGCAGCCAACGAGGATTCAATCGCCTCTCTGGAAACACCATATATTTT.

In DNA, the CDR3 is TGTGCCAGCAGCTTAGCGGTCAGGGTTGGAAATCAGCCCCAGCATTTT. It codes for CASSLAVRVGNQPQHF. The chain links TRBV7-8 to TRBJ1-5; D is possibly TRBD1 (5 bases). V was shortened by 0 bases and J by 4 bases, with 13 bases between the two germline ends. The CDR3 extends over 16 amino acids. Germline values: CDR1 SGHVS, CDR2 FQNEAQ.

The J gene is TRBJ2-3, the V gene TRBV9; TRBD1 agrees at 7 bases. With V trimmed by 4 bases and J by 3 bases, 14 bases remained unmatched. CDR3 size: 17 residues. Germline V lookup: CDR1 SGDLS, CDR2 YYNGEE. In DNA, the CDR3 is TGTGCCAGCAGCCCGAGAGGTGACAGGGTCCAAACAGATACGCAGTATTTT. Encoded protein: CASSPRGDRVQTDTQYF.